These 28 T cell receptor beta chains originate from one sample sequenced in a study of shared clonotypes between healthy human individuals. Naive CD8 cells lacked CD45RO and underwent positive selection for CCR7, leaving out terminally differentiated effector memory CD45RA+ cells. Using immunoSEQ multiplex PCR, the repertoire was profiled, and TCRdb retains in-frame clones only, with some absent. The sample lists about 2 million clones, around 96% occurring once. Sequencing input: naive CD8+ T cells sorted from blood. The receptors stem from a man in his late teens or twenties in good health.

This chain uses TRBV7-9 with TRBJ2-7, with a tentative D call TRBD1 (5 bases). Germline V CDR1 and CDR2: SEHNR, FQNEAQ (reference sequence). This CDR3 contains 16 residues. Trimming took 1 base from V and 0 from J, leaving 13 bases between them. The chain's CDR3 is CASSLVGSDSSYEQYF. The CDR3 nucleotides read TGTGCCAGCAGCTTAGTTGGCAGTGACAGCTCCTACGAGCAGTACTTC.

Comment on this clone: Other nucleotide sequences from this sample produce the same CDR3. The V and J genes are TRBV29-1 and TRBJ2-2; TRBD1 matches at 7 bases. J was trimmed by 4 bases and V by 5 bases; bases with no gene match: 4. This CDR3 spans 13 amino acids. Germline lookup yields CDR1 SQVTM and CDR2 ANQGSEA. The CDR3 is CSVRTGGTGELFF. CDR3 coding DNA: TGCAGCGTTCGGACAGGAGGCACCGGGGAGCTGTTTTTT.

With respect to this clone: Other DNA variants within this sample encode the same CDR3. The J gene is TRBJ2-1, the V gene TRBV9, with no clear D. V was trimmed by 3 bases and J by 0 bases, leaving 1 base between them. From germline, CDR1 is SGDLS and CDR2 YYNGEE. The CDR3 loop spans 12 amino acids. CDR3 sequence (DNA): TGTGCCAGCAGCGACTCCTACAATGAGCAGTTCTTC. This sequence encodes CASSDSYNEQFF.

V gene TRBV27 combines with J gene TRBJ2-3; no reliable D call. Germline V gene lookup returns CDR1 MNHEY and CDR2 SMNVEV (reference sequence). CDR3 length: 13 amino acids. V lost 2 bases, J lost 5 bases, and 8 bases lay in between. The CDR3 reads CASSLRWEDTQYF. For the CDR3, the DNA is TGTGCCAGCAGTTTAAGATGGGAAGATACGCAGTATTTT.

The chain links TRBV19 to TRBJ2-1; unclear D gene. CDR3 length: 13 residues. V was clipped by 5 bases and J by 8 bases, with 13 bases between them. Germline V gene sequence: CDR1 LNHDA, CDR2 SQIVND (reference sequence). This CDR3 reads CASSWSRSDEQFF. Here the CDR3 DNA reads TGTGCCAGTAGTTGGTCCCGAAGCGATGAGCAGTTCTTC.

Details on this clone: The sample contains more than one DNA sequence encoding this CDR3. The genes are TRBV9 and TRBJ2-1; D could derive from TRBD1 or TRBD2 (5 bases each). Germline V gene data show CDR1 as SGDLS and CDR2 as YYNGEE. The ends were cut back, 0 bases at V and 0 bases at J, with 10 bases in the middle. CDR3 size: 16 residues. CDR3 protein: CASSVGGVSSYNEQFF. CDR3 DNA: TGTGCCAGCAGCGTAGGAGGGGTGAGCTCCTACAATGAGCAGTTCTTC. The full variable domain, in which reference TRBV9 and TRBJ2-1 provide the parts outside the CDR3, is DSGVTQTPKHLITATGQRVTLRCSPRSGDLSVYWYQQSLDQGLQFLIQYYNGEERAKGNILERFSAQQFPDLHSELNLSSLELGDSALYFCASSVGGVSSYNEQFFGPGTRLTVL.

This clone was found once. In nucleotides, the CDR3 is TGTGCCAGCAGCTTCTTACGAAGGGATAGCAATCAGCCCCAGCATTTT. Translation: CASSFLRRDSNQPQHF. The chain couples TRBV7-8 to TRBJ1-5, with D unresolved. The germline V gene encodes CDR1 SGHVS and CDR2 FQNEAQ. V dropped 3 bases and J dropped 0 bases, with 12 bases sitting between them. The CDR3 has 16 amino acids.

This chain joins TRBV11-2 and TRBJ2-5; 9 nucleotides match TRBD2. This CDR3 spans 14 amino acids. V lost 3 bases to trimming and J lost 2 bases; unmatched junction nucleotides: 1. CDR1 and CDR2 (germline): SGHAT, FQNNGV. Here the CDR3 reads CASSLTSGQETQYF. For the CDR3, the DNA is TGTGCCAGCAGCTTGACTAGCGGACAAGAGACCCAGTACTTC.

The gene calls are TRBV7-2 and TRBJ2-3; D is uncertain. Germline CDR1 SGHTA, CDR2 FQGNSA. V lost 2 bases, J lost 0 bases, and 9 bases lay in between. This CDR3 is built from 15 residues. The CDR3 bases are TGTGCCAGCAGCTTAATAGCCTTGAGCACAGATACGCAGTATTTT. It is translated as CASSLIALSTDTQYF.

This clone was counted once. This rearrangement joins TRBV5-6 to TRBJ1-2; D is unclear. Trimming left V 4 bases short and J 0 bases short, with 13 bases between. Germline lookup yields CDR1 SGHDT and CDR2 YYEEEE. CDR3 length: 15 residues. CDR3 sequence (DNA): TGTGCCAGCAGCGGAGCGGGCGCTACTAACTATGGCTACACCTTC. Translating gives CASSGAGATNYGYTF.

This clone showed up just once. The CDR3 protein is CASSIAGLTYYGYTF. The CDR3 nucleotides read TGTGCCAGTAGTATTGCGGGGCTAACCTACTATGGCTACACCTTC. The chain recombines TRBV19 with TRBJ1-2, with D perhaps TRBD1 (5 bases). CDR3 size: 15 residues. Germline CDR1 is LNHDA and CDR2 is SQIVND (reference sequence). Trimming shortened V by 3 bases and J by 3 bases, and 14 bases separated the two germline ends.

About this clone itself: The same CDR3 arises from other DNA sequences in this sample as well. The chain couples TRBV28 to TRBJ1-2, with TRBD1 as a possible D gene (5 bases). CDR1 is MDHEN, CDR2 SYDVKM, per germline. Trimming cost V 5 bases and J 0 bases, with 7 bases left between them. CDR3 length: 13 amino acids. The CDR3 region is CASSPTANYGYTF. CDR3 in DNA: TGTGCCAGCAGTCCGACAGCTAACTATGGCTACACCTTC.

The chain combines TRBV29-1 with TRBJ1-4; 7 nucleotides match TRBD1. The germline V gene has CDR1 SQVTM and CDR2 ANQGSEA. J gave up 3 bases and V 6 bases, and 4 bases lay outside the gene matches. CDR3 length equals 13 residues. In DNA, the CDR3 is TGCAGCGTGGGGGACAGTTCTAATGAAAAACTGTTTTTT. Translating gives CSVGDSSNEKLFF.

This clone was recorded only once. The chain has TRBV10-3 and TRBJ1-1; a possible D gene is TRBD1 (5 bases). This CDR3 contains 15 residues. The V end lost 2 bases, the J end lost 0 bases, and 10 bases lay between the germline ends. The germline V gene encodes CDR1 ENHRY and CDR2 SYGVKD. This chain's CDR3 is CAISETGTVNTEAFF. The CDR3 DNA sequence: TGTGCCATCAGTGAGACCGGGACGGTGAACACTGAAGCTTTCTTT.

DNA of the CDR3: TGTGCCAGTAGTATAGGGGTTTCCTACAATGAGCAGTTCTTC. Residues: CASSIGVSYNEQFF. The rearrangement links TRBV19 to TRBJ2-1; D call uncertain. V shed 1 base and J shed 1 base, with 5 bases lying between them. CDR1 and CDR2 from the germline V gene are LNHDA and SQIVND (reference sequence). The length of the CDR3 is 14 residues.

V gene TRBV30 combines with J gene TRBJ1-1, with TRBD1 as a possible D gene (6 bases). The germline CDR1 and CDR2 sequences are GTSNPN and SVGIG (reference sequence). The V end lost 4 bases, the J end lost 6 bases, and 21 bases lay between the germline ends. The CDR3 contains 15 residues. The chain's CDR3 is CAWTGGSGVRAEAFF. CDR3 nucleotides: TGTGCCTGGACTGGAGGGTCAGGGGTAAGGGCTGAAGCTTTCTTT.

The CDR3 sequence is CASSPRTIPEQFF. The CDR3 DNA is TGTGCCAGCAGCCCTCGGACAATCCCAGAGCAGTTCTTC. The chain joins TRBV11-2 to TRBJ2-1, with D possibly matching TRBD1 (5 bases). The CDR3 contains 13 residues. Trimming left V 5 bases short and J 10 bases short, with 15 bases between. Germline CDR1 SGHAT, CDR2 FQNNGV.

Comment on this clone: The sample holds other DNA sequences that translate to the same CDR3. CDR3 sequence (DNA): TGTGCCAGCAGTTACTCGCGGGGTCAAGAGACCCAGTACTTC. This gives the protein CASSYSRGQETQYF. The rearrangement uses TRBV6-5 and TRBJ2-5; a possible D gene is TRBD2 (6 bases). The CDR3 is 14 residues long. The ends were cut back, 0 bases at V and 2 bases at J, with 7 bases in the middle. From germline, CDR1 is MNHEY and CDR2 SVGAGI.

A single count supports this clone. CDR3 nucleotide sequence: TGCGCCAGCAGCTTGGATCAAGGGACGGATGAAAAACTGTTTTTT. Translated: CASSLDQGTDEKLFF. The genes are TRBV5-1 and TRBJ1-4; a possible D gene is TRBD1 (5 bases). Germline V gives CDR1 SGHRS, CDR2 YFSETQ. The CDR3 runs to 15 residues. With 0 bases removed from V and 6 bases from J, the gap between germline ends came to 12 bases.

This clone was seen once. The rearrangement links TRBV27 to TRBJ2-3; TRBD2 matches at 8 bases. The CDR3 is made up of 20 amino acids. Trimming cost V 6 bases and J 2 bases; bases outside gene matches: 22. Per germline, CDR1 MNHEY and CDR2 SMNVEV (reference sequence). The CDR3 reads CASSPVVLVRSGASTDTQYF. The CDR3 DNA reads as TGTGCCAGCAGCCCCGTAGTGTTGGTGCGTAGCGGGGCCTCCACAGATACGCAGTATTTT.

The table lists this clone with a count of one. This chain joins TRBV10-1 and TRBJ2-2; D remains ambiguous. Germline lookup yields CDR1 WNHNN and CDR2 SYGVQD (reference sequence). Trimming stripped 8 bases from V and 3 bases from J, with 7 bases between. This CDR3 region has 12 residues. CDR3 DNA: TGCGCCAGCGCGGCGGACACCGGGGAGCTGTTTTTT. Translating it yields CASAADTGELFF.

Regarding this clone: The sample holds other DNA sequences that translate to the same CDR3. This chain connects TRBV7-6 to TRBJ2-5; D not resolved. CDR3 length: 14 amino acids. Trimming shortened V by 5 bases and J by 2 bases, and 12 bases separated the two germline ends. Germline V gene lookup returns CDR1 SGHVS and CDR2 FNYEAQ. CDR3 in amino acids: CASSLLAAQETQYF. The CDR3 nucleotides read TGTGCCAGCAGCCTGCTCGCAGCTCAAGAGACCCAGTACTTC.

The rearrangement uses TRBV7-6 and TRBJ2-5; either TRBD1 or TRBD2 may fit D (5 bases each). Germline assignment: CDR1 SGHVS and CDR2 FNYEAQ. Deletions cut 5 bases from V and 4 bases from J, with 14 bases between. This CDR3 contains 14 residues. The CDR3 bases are TGTGCCAGCAGCGGTCACCGGGACGGAGAGACCCAGTACTTC. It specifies CASSGHRDGETQYF.

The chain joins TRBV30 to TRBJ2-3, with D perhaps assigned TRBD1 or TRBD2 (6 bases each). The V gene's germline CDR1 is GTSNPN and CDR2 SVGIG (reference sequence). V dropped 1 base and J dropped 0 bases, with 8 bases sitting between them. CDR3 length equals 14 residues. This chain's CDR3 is CAWSGGASTDTQYF. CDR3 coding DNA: TGTGCCTGGAGTGGGGGGGCCAGCACAGATACGCAGTATTTT.

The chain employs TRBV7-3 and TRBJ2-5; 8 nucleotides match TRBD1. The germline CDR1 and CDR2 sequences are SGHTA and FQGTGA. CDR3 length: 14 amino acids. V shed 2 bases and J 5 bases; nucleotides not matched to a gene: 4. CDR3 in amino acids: CASSLSDRGETQYF. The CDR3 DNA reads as TGTGCCAGCAGCTTATCAGACAGGGGCGAGACCCAGTACTTC.

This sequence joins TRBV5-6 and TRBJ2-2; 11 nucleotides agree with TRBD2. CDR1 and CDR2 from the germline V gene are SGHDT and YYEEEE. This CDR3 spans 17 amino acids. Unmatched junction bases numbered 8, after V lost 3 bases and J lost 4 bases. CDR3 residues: CASSSLAGGPGTGELFF. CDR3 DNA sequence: TGTGCCAGCAGCTCCTTAGCGGGAGGGCCGGGCACCGGGGAGCTGTTTTTT.

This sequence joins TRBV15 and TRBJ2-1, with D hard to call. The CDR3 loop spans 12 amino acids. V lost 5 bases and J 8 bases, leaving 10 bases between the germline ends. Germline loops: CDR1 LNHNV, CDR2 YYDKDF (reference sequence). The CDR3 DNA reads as TGTGCCACCAGCGGTTTAGCCCATGAGCAGTTCTTC. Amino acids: CATSGLAHEQFF.

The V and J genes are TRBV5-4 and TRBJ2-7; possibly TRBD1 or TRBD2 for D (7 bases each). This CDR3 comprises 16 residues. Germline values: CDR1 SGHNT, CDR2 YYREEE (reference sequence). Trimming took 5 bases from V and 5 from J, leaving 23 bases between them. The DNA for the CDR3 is TGTGCCAGCAGATCAAAGGGGGCGGGAGTTCACCACGAGCAGTACTTC. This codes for CASRSKGAGVHHEQYF.